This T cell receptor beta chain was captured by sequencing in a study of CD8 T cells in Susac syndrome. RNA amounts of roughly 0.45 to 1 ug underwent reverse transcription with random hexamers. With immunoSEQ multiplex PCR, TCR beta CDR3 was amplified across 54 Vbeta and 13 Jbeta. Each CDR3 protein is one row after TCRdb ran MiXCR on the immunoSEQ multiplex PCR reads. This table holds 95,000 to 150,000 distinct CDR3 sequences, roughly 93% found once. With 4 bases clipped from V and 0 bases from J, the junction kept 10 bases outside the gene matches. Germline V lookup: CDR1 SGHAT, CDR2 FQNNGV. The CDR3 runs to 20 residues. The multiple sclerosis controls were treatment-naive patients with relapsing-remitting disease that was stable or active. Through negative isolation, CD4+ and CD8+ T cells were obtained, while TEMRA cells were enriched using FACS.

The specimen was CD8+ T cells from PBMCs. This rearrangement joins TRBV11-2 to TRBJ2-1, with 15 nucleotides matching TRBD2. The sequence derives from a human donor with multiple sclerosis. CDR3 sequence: CASSSLPGLAGGLSYNEQFF. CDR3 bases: TGTGCCAGCAGCTCTTTACCGGGACTAGCGGGAGGACTCTCCTACAATGAGCAGTTCTTC.